A single T cell receptor (beta chain) is shown here with its context. The antigen this receptor binds is unknown. Per-base quality was not reported, and no clone a single base away is much larger than it. The CDR3 holds 16 amino acids from the cysteine to the phenylalanine. Solely the CDR3 DNA is kept, with 48 bases framed from the first base. A distance of 17 bases separates the germline ends of V and J, which lose 4 bases and 1 base respectively. The germline V gene sets CDR1 to SGHRS and CDR2 to YFSETQ. The data derive from a study of yellow fever vaccine responses in identical twins (dated by TCRdb to the late 2010s). In terms of the full investigation: In identical twins, the study followed T cell clones that responded to the vaccine with precision.

Libraries were constructed by RT-PCR. Sequencing was performed on an Illumina HiSeq 2500. In TCRdb, the public reads were trimmed at Q25 with fastp and aligned with MiXCR, with productive beta chains retained. Every entry covers one CDR3 protein and lists the most common genes and DNA from its rows. This sample lists under 5,000 distinct CDR3 sequences; around four fifths were detected once. The biggest ten clones account for roughly 2.8% of the sample. Results and caveats for the whole study, not just this receptor: The authors reported that the T cell response to vaccination in identical twins appeared partly convergent and partly personalized.

The sequencing here drew on T cells from blood (PBMCs), unsorted or a sorted subset (not recorded which), taken before or after yellow fever vaccination (not recorded which). The V and J genes are TRBV5-1 and TRBJ1-1; the best D guess is TRBD1, with 5 bases matching. The clonotype originates from a young woman who received the yellow fever vaccine. Donor details come from another sample of the same person, matched by shared clones. The CDR3 has the sequence CASSLFGGAANTEAFF. The DNA is as follows: TGCGCCAGCAGCCTATTTGGCGGGGCAGCGAACACTGAAGCTTTCTTT.